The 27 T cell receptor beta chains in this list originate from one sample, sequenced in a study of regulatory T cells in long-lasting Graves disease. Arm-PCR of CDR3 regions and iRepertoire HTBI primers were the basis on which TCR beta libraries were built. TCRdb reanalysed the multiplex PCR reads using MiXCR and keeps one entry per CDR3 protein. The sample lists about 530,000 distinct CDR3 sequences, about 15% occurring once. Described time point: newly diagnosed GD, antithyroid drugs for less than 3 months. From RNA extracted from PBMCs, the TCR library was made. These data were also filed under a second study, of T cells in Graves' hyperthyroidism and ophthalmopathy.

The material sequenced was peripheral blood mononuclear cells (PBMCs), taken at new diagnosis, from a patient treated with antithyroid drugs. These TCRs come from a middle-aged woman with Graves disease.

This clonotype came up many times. CDR3 DNA: TGTGCCAGCAGTGCCTTACAGGGGTGTAACTATGGCTACACCTTC. Translating it yields CASSALQGCNYGYTF. The genes are TRBV27 and TRBJ1-2, with 7 nucleotides matching TRBD1. Trimming cost V 5 bases and J 1 base; bases outside gene matches: 7. There are 15 residues in the CDR3. CDR1 and CDR2 from the germline V gene are MNHEY and SMNVEV (reference sequence).

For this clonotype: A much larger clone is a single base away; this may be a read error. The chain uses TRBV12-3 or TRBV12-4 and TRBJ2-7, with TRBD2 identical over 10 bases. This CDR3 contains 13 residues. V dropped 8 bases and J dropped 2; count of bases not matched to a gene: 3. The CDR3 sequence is CASQRGGPYEQYF. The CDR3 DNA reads TGTGCCAGCCAGCGGGGGGGACCCTACGAGCAGTACTTC.

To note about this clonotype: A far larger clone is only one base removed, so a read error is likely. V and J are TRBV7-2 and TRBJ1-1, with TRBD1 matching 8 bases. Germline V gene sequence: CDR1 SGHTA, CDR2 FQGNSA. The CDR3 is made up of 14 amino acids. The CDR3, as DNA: TGTGCCTGCAGCCTGGGACAGGCGAACACTGAAGCTTTCTTT. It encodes CACSLGQANTEAFF.

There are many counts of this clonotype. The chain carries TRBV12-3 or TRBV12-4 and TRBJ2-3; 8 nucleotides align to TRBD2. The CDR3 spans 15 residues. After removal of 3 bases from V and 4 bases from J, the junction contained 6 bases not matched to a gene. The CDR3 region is CASSLAIGGADTQYF. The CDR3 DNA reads TGTGCCAGCAGTTTGGCAATCGGGGGGGCAGATACGCAGTATTTT.

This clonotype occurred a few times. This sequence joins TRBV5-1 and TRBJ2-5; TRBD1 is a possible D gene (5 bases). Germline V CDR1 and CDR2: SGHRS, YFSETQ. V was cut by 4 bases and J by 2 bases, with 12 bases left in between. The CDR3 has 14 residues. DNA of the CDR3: TGCGCCAGCAGCACCGTGACAGTACAAGAGACCCAGTACTTC. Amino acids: CASSTVTVQETQYF. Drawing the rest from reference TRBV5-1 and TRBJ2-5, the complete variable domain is KAGVTQTPRYLIKTRGQQVTLSCSPISGHRSVSWYQQTPGQGLQFLFEYFSETQRNKGNFPGRFSGRQFSNSRSEMNVSTLELGDSALYLCASSTVTVQETQYFGPGTRLLVL.

The CDR3 protein is CASSPSWGGAYYGYTF. CDR3 sequence (DNA): TGTGCCAGCAGTCCCTCTTGGGGGGGCGCCTACTATGGCTACACCTTC. The chain has TRBV6-1 and TRBJ1-2; tentative D call: TRBD1 (6 bases). The length of the CDR3 is 16 residues. CDR1 is MNHNS and CDR2 is SASEGT in the germline V gene. The V and J ends lost 5 bases and 3 bases respectively, with 19 bases between them.

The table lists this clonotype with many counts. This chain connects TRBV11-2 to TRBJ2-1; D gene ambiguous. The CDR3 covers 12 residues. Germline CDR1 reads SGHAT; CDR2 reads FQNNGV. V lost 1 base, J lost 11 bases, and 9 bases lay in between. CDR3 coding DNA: TGTGCCAGCAGCTTAGTGGGGTGGAAGCAGTTCTTC. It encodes CASSLVGWKQFF.

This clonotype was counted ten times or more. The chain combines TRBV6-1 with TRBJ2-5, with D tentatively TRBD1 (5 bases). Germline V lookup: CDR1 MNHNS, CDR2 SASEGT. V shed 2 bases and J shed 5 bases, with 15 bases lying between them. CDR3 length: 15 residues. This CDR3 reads CASSEQGSALETQYF. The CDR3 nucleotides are TGTGCCAGCAGTGAACAGGGTAGTGCTCTTGAGACCCAGTACTTC.

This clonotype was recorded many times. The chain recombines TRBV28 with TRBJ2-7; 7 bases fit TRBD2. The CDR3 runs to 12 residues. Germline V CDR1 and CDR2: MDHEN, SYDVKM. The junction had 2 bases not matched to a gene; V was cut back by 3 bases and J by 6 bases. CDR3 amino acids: CASSFGTIEQYF. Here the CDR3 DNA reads TGTGCCAGCAGTTTCGGGACTATCGAGCAGTACTTC.

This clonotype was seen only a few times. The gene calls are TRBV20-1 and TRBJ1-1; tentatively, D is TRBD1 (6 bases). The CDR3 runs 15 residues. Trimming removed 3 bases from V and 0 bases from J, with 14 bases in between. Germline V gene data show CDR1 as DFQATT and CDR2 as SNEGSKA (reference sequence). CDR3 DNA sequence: TGCAGTGCTAGTCCCGGGGGCAGTCTGAACACTGAAGCTTTCTTT. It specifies CSASPGGSLNTEAFF.

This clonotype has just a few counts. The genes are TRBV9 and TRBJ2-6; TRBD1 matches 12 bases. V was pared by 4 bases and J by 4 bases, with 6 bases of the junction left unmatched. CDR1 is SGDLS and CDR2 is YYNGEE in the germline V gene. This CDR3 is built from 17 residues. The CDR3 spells CASSTRDRGPGANVLTF. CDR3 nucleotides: TGTGCCAGCAGCACTCGGGACAGGGGGCCCGGGGCCAACGTCCTGACTTTC.

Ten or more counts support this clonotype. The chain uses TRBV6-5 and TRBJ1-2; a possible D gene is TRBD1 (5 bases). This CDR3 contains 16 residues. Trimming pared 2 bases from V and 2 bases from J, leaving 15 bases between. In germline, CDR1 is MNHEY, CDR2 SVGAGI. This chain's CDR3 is CASSYRGEANNYGYTF. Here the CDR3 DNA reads TGTGCCAGCAGTTACCGGGGGGAGGCGAACAACTATGGCTACACCTTC.

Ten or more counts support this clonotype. CDR3 nucleotides: TGCAGTGCGGCCGGAACTAGCGGGGACCACTACGAGCAGTACTTC. This gives the protein CSAAGTSGDHYEQYF. The V and J genes are TRBV20-1 and TRBJ2-7, with 10 bases matching TRBD2. Germline values: CDR1 DFQATT, CDR2 SNEGSKA (reference sequence). The V segment lost 6 bases and the J segment 3 bases; nucleotides outside the gene matches: 11. The CDR3 spans 15 residues.

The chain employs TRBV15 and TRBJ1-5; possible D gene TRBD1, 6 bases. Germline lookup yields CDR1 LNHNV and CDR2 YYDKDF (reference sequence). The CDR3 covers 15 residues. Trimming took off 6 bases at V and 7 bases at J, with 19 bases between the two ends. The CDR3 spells CATRKEDLGGQPQHF. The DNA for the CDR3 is TGTGCCACCAGAAAAGAGGATCTAGGGGGACAGCCCCAGCATTTT.

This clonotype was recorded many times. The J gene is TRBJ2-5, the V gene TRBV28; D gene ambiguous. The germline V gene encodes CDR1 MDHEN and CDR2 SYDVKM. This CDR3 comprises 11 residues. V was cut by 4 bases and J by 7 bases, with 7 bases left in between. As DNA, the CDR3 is TGTGCCAGCAGTTCCGTGTGGACCCAGTACTTC. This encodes CASSSVWTQYF.

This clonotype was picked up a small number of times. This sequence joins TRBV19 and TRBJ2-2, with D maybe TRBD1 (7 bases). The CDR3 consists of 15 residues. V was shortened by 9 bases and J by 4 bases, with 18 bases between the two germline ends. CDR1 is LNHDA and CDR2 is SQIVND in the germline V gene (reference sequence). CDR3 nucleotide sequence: TGTGCCAGCAGAGGGGGGACAGCTTCCACCGGGGAGCTGTTTTTT. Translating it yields CASRGGTASTGELFF.

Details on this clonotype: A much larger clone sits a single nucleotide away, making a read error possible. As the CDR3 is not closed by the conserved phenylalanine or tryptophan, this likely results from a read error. The CDR3 coding sequence is TGTGCCTGGACTGTCGCGGTGAACACTGAAGCTTTCTAT. Amino acid sequence: CAWTVAVNTEAFY. The chain is built from TRBV30 and TRBJ1-1; D remains unclear. The germline V gene encodes CDR1 GTSNPN and CDR2 SVGIG (reference sequence). V lost 4 bases to trimming and J lost 0 bases, with 9 bases between them. This CDR3 is built from 13 residues.

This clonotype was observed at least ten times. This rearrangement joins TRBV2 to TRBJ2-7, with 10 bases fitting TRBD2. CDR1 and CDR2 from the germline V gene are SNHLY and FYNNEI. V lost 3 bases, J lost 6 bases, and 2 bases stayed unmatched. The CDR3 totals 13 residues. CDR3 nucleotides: TGTGCCAGCAGTGATTTAGCGGGGGGCGAGCAGTACTTC. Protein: CASSDLAGGEQYF.

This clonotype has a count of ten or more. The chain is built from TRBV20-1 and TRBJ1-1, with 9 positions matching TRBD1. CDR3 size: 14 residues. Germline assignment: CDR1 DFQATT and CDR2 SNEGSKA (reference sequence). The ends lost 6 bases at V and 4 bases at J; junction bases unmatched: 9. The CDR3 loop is CSAARDRVGTEAFF. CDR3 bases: TGCAGTGCGGCAAGGGACAGGGTAGGCACTGAAGCTTTCTTT.

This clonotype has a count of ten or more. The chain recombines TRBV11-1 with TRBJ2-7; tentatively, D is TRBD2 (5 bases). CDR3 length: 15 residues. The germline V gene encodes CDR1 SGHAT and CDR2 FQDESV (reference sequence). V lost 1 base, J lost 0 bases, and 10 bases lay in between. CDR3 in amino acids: CASSLGEGSSYEQYF. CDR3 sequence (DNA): TGTGCCAGCAGCTTAGGTGAGGGCAGCTCCTACGAGCAGTACTTC.

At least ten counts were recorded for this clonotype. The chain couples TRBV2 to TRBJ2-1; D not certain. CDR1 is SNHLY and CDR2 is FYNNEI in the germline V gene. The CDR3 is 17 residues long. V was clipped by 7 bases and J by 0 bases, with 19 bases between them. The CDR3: CASTQRAYLSSYNEQFF. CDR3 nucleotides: TGTGCCAGCACCCAAAGGGCCTACCTTAGCTCCTACAATGAGCAGTTCTTC.

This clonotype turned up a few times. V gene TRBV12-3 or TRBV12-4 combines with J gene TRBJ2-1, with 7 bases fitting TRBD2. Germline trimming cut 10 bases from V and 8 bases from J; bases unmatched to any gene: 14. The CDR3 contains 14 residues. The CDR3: CATGGGALVYEQFF. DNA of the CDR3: TGTGCCACGGGGGGAGGGGCGTTGGTGTATGAGCAGTTCTTC.

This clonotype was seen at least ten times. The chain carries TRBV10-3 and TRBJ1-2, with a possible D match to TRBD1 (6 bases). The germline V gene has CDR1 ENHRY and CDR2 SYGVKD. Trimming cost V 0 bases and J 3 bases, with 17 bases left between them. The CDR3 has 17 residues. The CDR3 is CAISESARGSPHYGYTF. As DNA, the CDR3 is TGTGCCATCAGTGAGTCGGCTAGGGGGTCCCCTCACTATGGCTACACCTTC.

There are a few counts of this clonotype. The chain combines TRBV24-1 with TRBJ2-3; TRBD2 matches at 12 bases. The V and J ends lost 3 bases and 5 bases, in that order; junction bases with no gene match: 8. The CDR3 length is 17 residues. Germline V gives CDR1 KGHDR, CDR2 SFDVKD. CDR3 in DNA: TGTGCCACCAGTGATGCCCTAGCGGGGGGGCCGAAAGATACGCAGTATTTT. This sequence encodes CATSDALAGGPKDTQYF.

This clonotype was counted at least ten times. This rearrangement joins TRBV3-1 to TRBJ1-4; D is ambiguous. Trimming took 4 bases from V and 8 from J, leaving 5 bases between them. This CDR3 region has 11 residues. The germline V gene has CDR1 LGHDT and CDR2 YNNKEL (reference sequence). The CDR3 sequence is CASSPGEKLFF. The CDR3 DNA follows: TGTGCCAGCAGCCCAGGAGAAAAACTGTTTTTT.

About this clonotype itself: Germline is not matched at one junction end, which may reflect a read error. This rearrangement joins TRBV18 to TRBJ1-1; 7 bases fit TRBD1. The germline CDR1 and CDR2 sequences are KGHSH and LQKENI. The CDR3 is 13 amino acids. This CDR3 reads CASSPQGGTEALF. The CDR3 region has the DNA TGTGCCAGCTCACCCCAGGGGGGGACTGAAGCTCTCTTT.

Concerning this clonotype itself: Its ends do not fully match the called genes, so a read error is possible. CDR3 in DNA: TGTGCCAGCAGCCTTGGTGGCGGGACAGGGACTAATGAAAAACTGTCTTTT. Its protein is CASSLGGGTGTNEKLSF. V and J are TRBV7-9 and TRBJ1-4, with TRBD1 matching 9 bases. Germline V gene data show CDR1 as SEHNR and CDR2 as FQNEAQ (reference sequence). The CDR3 has 17 residues.